The next 23 T cell receptor beta chains were all read from a single sample in a study of T-cell reconstitution after alpha-beta-depleted transplantation in children. Unique molecular identifiers were incorporated during preparation of the TCRbeta library. TCRdb reprocessed the PCR reads with MiXCR, giving one entry per CDR3 protein. The profile shows some 460,000 distinct CDR3 sequences, about 17% of them singletons. Here the sequenced sample was PBMCs, mostly from graft donor cells, taken 360 days after TCRalphabeta/CD19-depleted stem cell transplant. Receptor source: a boy under two years old who had a stem cell transplant for Wiskott-Aldrich syndrome, so the T cells may come from the graft donor.

The table lists this clonotype with a few counts. The chain joins TRBV11-1 to TRBJ2-5, with 9 nucleotides matching TRBD2. The CDR3 length is 18 residues. Germline CDR1 SGHAT, CDR2 FQDESV (reference sequence). V trimming: 1 base; J trimming: 2 bases; junction bases outside the gene matches: 11. CDR3 loop: CASSLGHGTSGFQETQYF. The CDR3 DNA follows: TGTGCCAGCAGCTTAGGACACGGTACTAGCGGGTTTCAAGAGACCCAGTACTTC. Full variable domain (outside the CDR3, taken from reference TRBV11-1 and TRBJ2-5): EAEVAQSPRYKITEKSQAVAFWCDPISGHATLYWYRQILGQGPELLVQFQDESVVDDSQLPKDRFSAERLKGVDSTLKIQPAELGDSAMYLCASSLGHGTSGFQETQYFGPGTRLLVL.

This chain joins TRBV2 and TRBJ2-7; the D gene is possibly TRBD2 (5 bases). From germline, CDR1 is SNHLY and CDR2 FYNNEI. The ends were cut back, 5 bases at V and 7 bases at J, with 12 bases in the middle. The CDR3 totals 12 residues. Written as DNA, the CDR3 is TGTGCCAGCAGTAGAGGGTTTATGGAGCAGTACTTC. Protein: CASSRGFMEQYF.

The rearrangement joins TRBV12-3 or TRBV12-4 to TRBJ2-1; TRBD2 aligns across 8 bases. The CDR3 extends over 14 amino acids. V trimming: 6 bases; J trimming: 4 bases; junction bases outside the gene matches: 5. CDR3 coding DNA: TGTGCCAGCAGGCATAGCGGGATTTACAATGAGCAGTTCTTC. Translating it yields CASRHSGIYNEQFF.

This clonotype was observed a few times. The chain links TRBV3-1 to TRBJ2-4; D may be TRBD1 or TRBD2 (5 bases each). Trimming cost V 1 base and J 9 bases, with 16 bases left between them. Germline V gene data show CDR1 as LGHDT and CDR2 as YNNKEL (reference sequence). This CDR3 spans 15 amino acids. The CDR3 reads CASSQVVGAPSIQYF. The CDR3 DNA sequence: TGTGCCAGCAGCCAAGTAGTCGGGGCCCCTAGCATTCAGTACTTC.

The chain uses TRBV27 and TRBJ2-7, with a weak D call TRBD2 (7 bases). Germline assignment: CDR1 MNHEY and CDR2 SMNVEV (reference sequence). This CDR3 is built from 16 residues. V dropped 6 bases and J dropped 4 bases, with 22 bases sitting between them. The CDR3, as DNA: TGTGCCAGCAGCCCTAGGGGGAGGGACAAACGATACGAGCAGTACTTC. Amino acids: CASSPRGRDKRYEQYF.

The chain is built from TRBV12-3 or TRBV12-4 and TRBJ2-7; perhaps TRBD1 as D (6 bases). Trimming stripped 3 bases from V and 5 bases from J, with 11 bases between. This CDR3 has 13 residues. This chain's CDR3 is CASSLFRGHEQYF. CDR3 DNA sequence: TGTGCCAGCAGTTTGTTCAGGGGCCACGAGCAGTACTTC.

The CDR3: CASSFGQFYEQYF. The DNA for the CDR3 is TGTGCCAGCAGCTTTGGACAGTTCTACGAGCAGTACTTC. V is TRBV7-9 and J is TRBJ2-7, with D perhaps TRBD1 (6 bases). The CDR3 is 13 amino acids. Germline CDR1 SEHNR, CDR2 FQNEAQ (reference sequence). With 3 bases removed from V and 3 bases from J, the gap between germline ends came to 9 bases.

V is TRBV20-1 and J is TRBJ2-4; 14 bases fit TRBD2. The CDR3 is 20 amino acids. Per the germline V gene, CDR1 is DFQATT and CDR2 is SNEGSKA (reference sequence). Unmatched junction bases numbered 17, after V lost 4 bases and J lost 3 bases. CDR3 coding DNA: TGCAGTGCTACGGGCACACCGGGACTAGCGGGAGACTTGGGCAAAAACATTCAGTACTTC. The encoded protein is CSATGTPGLAGDLGKNIQYF.

This sequence joins TRBV24-1 and TRBJ2-1; 8 bases line up with TRBD2. Germline V gene data show CDR1 as KGHDR and CDR2 as SFDVKD. The CDR3 has 15 amino acids. The V segment lost 1 base and the J segment 9 bases; nucleotides outside the gene matches: 7. The CDR3 protein is CATSDFEGREGEQFF. In DNA form, the CDR3 reads TGTGCCACCAGTGATTTTGAGGGTCGGGAGGGTGAGCAGTTCTTC.

This rearrangement joins TRBV12-3 or TRBV12-4 to TRBJ1-5, with 7 bases aligning to TRBD1. The trim removed 8 bases at V and 5 bases at J, leaving 3 bases unmatched. The CDR3 loop spans 12 amino acids. The CDR3 nucleotides are TGTGCCAGCCAACAGGGGCATCAGCCCCAGCATTTT. Translated: CASQQGHQPQHF.

This clonotype was seen a handful of times. This chain links TRBV5-1 with TRBJ2-5, with a tentative D call TRBD1 (6 bases). This CDR3 has 14 residues. Germline V lookup: CDR1 SGHRS, CDR2 YFSETQ. The V and J ends lost 6 bases and 4 bases respectively, with 16 bases between them. The CDR3 here is CASKTGIVGETQYF. CDR3 in DNA: TGCGCCAGCAAAACAGGGATTGTCGGAGAGACCCAGTACTTC.

The chain uses TRBV5-1 and TRBJ2-1; TRBD2 aligns across 14 bases. The CDR3 covers 16 residues. Trimming removed 1 base from V and 7 bases from J; junction bases left unmatched: 4. Germline V gene data show CDR1 as SGHRS and CDR2 as YFSETQ. CDR3 in DNA: TGCGCCAGCAGCTTGAGACTAGCGGGAGGGATAAATGAGCAGTTCTTC. Encoded protein: CASSLRLAGGINEQFF. Looking up the rest from reference TRBV5-1 and TRBJ2-1 gives the full variable domain: KAGVTQTPRYLIKTRGQQVTLSCSPISGHRSVSWYQQTPGQGLQFLFEYFSETQRNKGNFPGRFSGRQFSNSRSEMNVSTLELGDSALYLCASSLRLAGGINEQFFGPGTRLTVL.

This clonotype was seen more than once but under ten times. V gene TRBV20-1 combines with J gene TRBJ2-4; D possibly corresponds to TRBD1 (6 bases). This CDR3 comprises 15 residues. The V end lost 6 bases, the J end lost 9 bases, and 24 bases lay between the germline ends. Germline V gives CDR1 DFQATT, CDR2 SNEGSKA (reference sequence). In nucleotides, the CDR3 is TGCAGTGCCCCTAGGGGGAGCCGAGCCAGTGTCATTCAGTACTTC. The encoded protein is CSAPRGSRASVIQYF.

The chain recombines TRBV4-3 with TRBJ2-2; TRBD2 agrees at 9 bases. There are 15 residues in the CDR3. The germline gives CDR1 LGHNA, CDR2 YSLEER. V lost 4 bases to trimming and J lost 5 bases; unmatched junction nucleotides: 5. The DNA of the CDR3 is TGCGCCAGCAGCCCAGGGACTAGCCGGACCGGGGAGCTGTTTTTT. It codes for CASSPGTSRTGELFF.

The chain employs TRBV7-6 and TRBJ2-7; 9 positions agree with TRBD2. The CDR3 has 16 amino acids. The trim removed 3 bases at V and 1 base at J, leaving 7 bases unmatched. CDR1 SGHVS and CDR2 FNYEAQ come from the germline V gene. The CDR3 region has the DNA TGTGCCAGCAGCTTGGGGGGACTAGCACCTTCCTACGAGCAGTACTTC. It translates to CASSLGGLAPSYEQYF.

This clonotype was seen a few times. This rearrangement joins TRBV12-3 or TRBV12-4 to TRBJ2-1, with 11 nucleotides matching TRBD2. V trimming: 6 bases; J trimming: 8 bases; junction bases outside the gene matches: 12. CDR3 length: 16 amino acids. In nucleotides, the CDR3 is TGTGCCAGCAGGGGGCAAGAACTAGCGGGGGTCGATGAGCAGTTCTTC. Residues: CASRGQELAGVDEQFF.

The gene calls are TRBV15 and TRBJ2-1; D is uncertain. The CDR3 consists of 14 residues. Germline CDR1 reads LNHNV; CDR2 reads YYDKDF (reference sequence). Trimming removed 1 base from V and 7 bases from J, with 11 bases in between. DNA for the CDR3: TGTGCCACCAGCAGAGTTGACGTTAGGAATGAGCAGTTCTTC. As protein: CATSRVDVRNEQFF.

The table lists this clonotype with a few counts. This chain connects TRBV7-2 to TRBJ2-7, with D uncertain. V lost 5 bases, J lost 4 bases, and 9 bases lay in between. CDR1 is SGHTA and CDR2 is FQGNSA in the germline V gene. The CDR3 is 12 amino acids. The CDR3 DNA reads TGTGCCAGCAGCCACAACCTGTACGAGCAGTACTTC. Protein product: CASSHNLYEQYF.

CDR3 bases: TGCGCCAGCAGCTTGACCCCCGGGACTGGTACAGATACGCAGTATTTT. This encodes CASSLTPGTGTDTQYF. The rearrangement links TRBV5-1 to TRBJ2-3; D is perhaps TRBD2 (6 bases). The V gene's germline CDR1 is SGHRS and CDR2 YFSETQ. The V and J ends lost 1 base and 3 bases respectively, with 15 bases between them. The CDR3 loop spans 16 amino acids.

This clonotype was seen only a few times. V gene TRBV5-1 combines with J gene TRBJ2-1; 8 nucleotides match TRBD1. The CDR3 covers 15 residues. Germline CDR1 SGHRS, CDR2 YFSETQ. The V segment lost 2 bases and the J segment 7 bases; nucleotides outside the gene matches: 8. CDR3 sequence: CASSFTGGRWNEQFF. The CDR3 nucleotides read TGCGCCAGCAGCTTTACAGGGGGTCGGTGGAATGAGCAGTTCTTC.

The V call is TRBV5-1, the J call TRBJ1-2; no definite D call. CDR1 SGHRS and CDR2 YFSETQ come from the germline V gene. V was trimmed by 1 base and J by 4 bases, leaving 11 bases between them. This CDR3 contains 14 residues. The CDR3 region is CASSLSGTIYGYTF. In DNA form, the CDR3 reads TGCGCCAGCAGCTTGTCTGGCACCATCTATGGCTACACCTTC. The full variable domain, its missing parts supplied by reference TRBV5-1 and TRBJ1-2, is KAGVTQTPRYLIKTRGQQVTLSCSPISGHRSVSWYQQTPGQGLQFLFEYFSETQRNKGNFPGRFSGRQFSNSRSEMNVSTLELGDSALYLCASSLSGTIYGYTFGSGTRLTVV.

The chain joins TRBV5-1 to TRBJ2-1; TRBD1 agrees at 12 bases. Per germline, CDR1 SGHRS and CDR2 YFSETQ. J gave up 7 bases and V 5 bases, and 7 bases lay outside the gene matches. This CDR3 has 15 amino acids. The CDR3 DNA reads TGCGCCAGCAGTCGGTCGGGACAGGGGGCAAATGAGCAGTTCTTC. Its protein product is CASSRSGQGANEQFF.

A few counts support this clonotype. The chain is built from TRBV11-2 and TRBJ2-1; 7 positions agree with TRBD1. This CDR3 is 17 amino acids long. With 3 bases clipped from V and 9 bases from J, the junction kept 17 bases outside the gene matches. The germline V gene encodes CDR1 SGHAT and CDR2 FQNNGV. DNA for the CDR3: TGTGCCAGCAGCTTTTGGGAACCCCTCTCGTCAGGGGGTGAGCAGTTCTTC. Amino acid sequence: CASSFWEPLSSGGEQFF.